A selection of T cell receptor beta chains follows, all from one sample in a study of CD8+ T cells in alopecia areata. Profiled with immunoSEQ multiplex PCR; TCRdb holds only in-frame clones, not every one. The data contain 95,000 to 120,000 clones, around 59% of them singletons. Specimen: CD8+ T cells sorted from blood. These TCRs come from a human donor in good health. Each CDR3 is given with its conserved first and last residue. The D gene is left open where the match is weak. Part of the rows lack a size; the others show once, few, many or a class for expanded clones.

CDR3nt,CDR3aa,abundance,j_gene,d_gene,v_gene
TGTGCCAGCAGTCCCTCCTCCAAAATGAACACTGAAGCTTTCTTT,CASSPSSKMNTEAFF,NA,TRBJ1-1,NA,TRBV7-8
TGCGCCAGCAGCCAAGTAGAGGACCTCTCCTACGAGCAGTACTTC,CASSQVEDLSYEQYF,few,TRBJ2-7,NA,TRBV4-1
TGCAGCGTTGGTTTCGGAGGTAGCACAGATACGCAGTATTTT,CSVGFGGSTDTQYF,few,TRBJ2-3,NA,TRBV29-1
TGTGCCAGCAGCCGGACTAGCGGGGGGCCCGACGAGGCGGATACGCAGTATTTT,CASSRTSGGPDEADTQYF,few,TRBJ2-3,TRBD2,TRBV7-9
TGTGCCACCAAGCGGATCTGGAGGAATGAGCAGTTCTTC,CATKRIWRNEQFF,NA,TRBJ2-1,NA,TRBV5-4
TGCGCCAGCAGCTTGGTCGCTAGCTCGTACAATGAGCAGTTCTTC,CASSLVASSYNEQFF,few,TRBJ2-1,NA,TRBV5-1
TGCAGCGTTGCTATGGGGGCAGGAACTGAAGCTTTCTTT,CSVAMGAGTEAFF,NA,TRBJ1-1,NA,TRBV29-1
TGCGCCAGCAGTCAATCCTCGGACAGGGTGAGCACAGATACGCAGTATTTT,CASSQSSDRVSTDTQYF,NA,TRBJ2-3,TRBD1,TRBV23-1
TGTGCCAGCAGTTACTCGGGGGGGCCGGGGGAGACCCAGTACTTC,CASSYSGGPGETQYF,NA,TRBJ2-5,NA,TRBV6-5
TGCAGCGTGGTCCAAGCGCGGGAGCAGTACTTC,CSVVQAREQYF,NA,TRBJ2-7,NA,TRBV29-1